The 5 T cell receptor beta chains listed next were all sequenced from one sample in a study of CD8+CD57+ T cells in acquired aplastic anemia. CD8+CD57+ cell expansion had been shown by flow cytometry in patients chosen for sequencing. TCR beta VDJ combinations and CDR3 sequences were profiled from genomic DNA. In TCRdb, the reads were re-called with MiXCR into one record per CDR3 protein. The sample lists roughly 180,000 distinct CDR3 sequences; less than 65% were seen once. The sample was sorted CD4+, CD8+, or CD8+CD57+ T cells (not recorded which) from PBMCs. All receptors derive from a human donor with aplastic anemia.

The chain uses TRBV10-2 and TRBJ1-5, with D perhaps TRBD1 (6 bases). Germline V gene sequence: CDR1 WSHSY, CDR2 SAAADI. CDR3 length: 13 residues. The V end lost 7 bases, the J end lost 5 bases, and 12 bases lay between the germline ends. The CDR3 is CASTGTTDQPQHF. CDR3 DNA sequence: TGCGCCAGCACAGGGACAACGGATCAGCCCCAGCATTTT.

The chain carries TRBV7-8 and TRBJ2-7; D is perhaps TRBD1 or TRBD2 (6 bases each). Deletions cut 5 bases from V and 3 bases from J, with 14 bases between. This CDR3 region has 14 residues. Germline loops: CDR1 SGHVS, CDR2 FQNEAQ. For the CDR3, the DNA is TGTGCCAGCAGCCATAGTGGAGGGGGCTACGAGCAGTACTTC. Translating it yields CASSHSGGGYEQYF.

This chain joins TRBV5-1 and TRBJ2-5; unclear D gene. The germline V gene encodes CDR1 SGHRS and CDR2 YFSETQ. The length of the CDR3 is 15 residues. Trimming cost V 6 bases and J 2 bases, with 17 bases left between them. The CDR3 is CASTLRWSAQETQYF. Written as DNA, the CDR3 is TGCGCCAGCACCCTTAGATGGAGCGCACAAGAGACCCAGTACTTC.

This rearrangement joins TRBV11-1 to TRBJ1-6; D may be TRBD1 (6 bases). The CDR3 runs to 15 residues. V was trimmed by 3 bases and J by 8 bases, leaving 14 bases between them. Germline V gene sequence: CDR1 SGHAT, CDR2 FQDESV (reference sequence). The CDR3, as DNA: TGTGCCAGCAGCTTTGTCTCAGGGGTGGATTCACCCCTCCACTTT. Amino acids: CASSFVSGVDSPLHF.

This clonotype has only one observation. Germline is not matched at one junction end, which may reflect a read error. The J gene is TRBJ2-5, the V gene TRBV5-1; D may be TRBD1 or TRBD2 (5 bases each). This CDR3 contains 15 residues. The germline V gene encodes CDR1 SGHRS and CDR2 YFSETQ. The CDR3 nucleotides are TGTGCCAGCAGCTTAGCCGGGACGGTCCAAGAGACCCAGTACTTC. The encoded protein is CASSLAGTVQETQYF.